This is a list of T cell receptor beta chains from one sample in a study of identical twins. TCRdb itself ran the 5' RACE reads through MiXCR, one entry per CDR3 protein. The repertoire consists of under 900,000 distinct CDR3 sequences, with roughly 18% occurring once and the leading ten covering approximately 14%. This same sample was also taken into another study, of T cells expressing NK-cell markers.

Material: PBMCs. These receptors originate from a woman aged 18-29 years in good health. Each CDR3 is given with its conserved first and last residue. A D gene is named only where the DNA matches it firmly. Rows give clone size only sometimes, using once, few, many, or a class for an expanded clone.

.	TRBV12-3/TRBV12-4	TRBJ2-1	few	CASSLGDSPNNEQFF	TGTGCCAGCAGTTTAGGAGACAGCCCAAACAATGAGCAGTTCTTC
.	TRBV15	TRBJ2-5	.	CATSREGVEETQYF	TGTGCCACCAGCAGAGAAGGGGTCGAAGAGACCCAGTACTTC
TRBD2	TRBV7-9	TRBJ2-1	.	CASSFLLAGGGNEQFF	TGTGCCAGCAGCTTTCTTCTAGCGGGAGGAGGCAATGAGCAGTTCTTC
TRBD2	TRBV5-1	TRBJ2-1	many	CASSPTSGNYNEQFF	TGCGCCAGCAGCCCAACTAGCGGGAACTACAATGAGCAGTTCTTC
TRBD2	TRBV5-4	TRBJ2-7	few	CASSLGGRGNYEQYF	TGTGCCAGCAGCTTGGGAGGGAGGGGAAACTACGAGCAGTACTTC
TRBD2	TRBV15	TRBJ2-1	.	CATSSDSGRRDEQFF	TGTGCCACCAGCAGCGATAGCGGGAGGAGGGATGAGCAGTTCTTC
.	TRBV20-1	TRBJ1-1	.	CSARVRLRQRLNTEAFF	TGCAGTGCTAGAGTCCGGTTACGACAGCGATTGAACACTGAAGCTTTCTTT
TRBD2	TRBV27	TRBJ2-7	.	CASGLRKSGSMNEQYF	TGTGCCAGCGGGTTACGAAAAAGCGGGAGTATGAACGAGCAGTACTTC
.	TRBV12-3/TRBV12-4	TRBJ1-1	few	CASSLTAGATEAFF	TGTGCCAGCAGCTTGACAGCCGGGGCCACTGAAGCTTTCTTT
.	TRBV3-1	TRBJ2-3	.	CASRGGHVSTDTQYF	TGTGCCAGCCGGGGCGGCCATGTAAGCACAGATACGCAGTATTTT
.	TRBV5-1	TRBJ2-7	.	CASSGQNSYEQYF	TGCGCCAGCAGTGGACAGAACTCCTACGAGCAGTACTTC
TRBD2	TRBV7-9	TRBJ2-1	.	CASSPWASGSSYNEQFF	TGTGCCAGCAGCCCTTGGGCTAGCGGGAGCTCCTACAATGAGCAGTTCTTC
.	TRBV5-6	TRBJ2-3	few	CAGQRGGTDTQYF	TGTGCCGGACAGCGGGGTGGCACAGATACGCAGTATTTT
.	TRBV5-1	TRBJ2-1	.	CASSSNRDDEQFF	TGCGCCAGCAGTTCCAACAGGGATGATGAGCAGTTCTTC
.	TRBV5-1	TRBJ2-1	few	CASSLLGPGSSEQFF	TGCGCCAGCAGCTTGTTGGGGCCGGGTTCCAGTGAGCAGTTCTTC
.	TRBV29-1	TRBJ1-2	.	CSVTTAPNYGYTF	TGCAGCGTTACGACAGCCCCTAACTATGGCTACACCTTC
.	TRBV25-1	TRBJ1-2	many	CASSGTYGYTF	TGTGCCAGCAGTGGGACGTATGGCTACACCTTC
.	TRBV12-5	TRBJ2-1	.	CASVGLREQFF	TGTGCTAGCGTCGGGCTCCGGGAGCAGTTCTTC
TRBD2	TRBV20-1	TRBJ2-1	.	CSAGASGGYNEQFF	TGCAGTGCTGGAGCTAGCGGGGGGTACAATGAGCAGTTCTTC
.	TRBV5-1	TRBJ2-7	many	CASSFTGYEQYF	TGTGCCAGCAGTTTTACGGGCTACGAGCAGTACTTC
.	TRBV6-7	TRBJ1-5	.	CASSSPRDQPQHF	TGTGCCAGCAGTTCTCCCAGAGATCAGCCCCAGCATTTT
.	TRBV7-9	TRBJ1-2	many	CASSPGVGYTF	TGTGCCAGCAGCCCAGGGGTCGGCTACACCTTC
.	TRBV20-1	TRBJ1-6	.	CSAGTDNSPLHF	TGCAGTGCCGGGACCGATAATTCACCCCTCCACTTT
.	TRBV15	TRBJ1-2	.	CATSRDHRAPSWGYTF	TGTGCCACCAGCAGAGATCACAGGGCCCCATCGTGGGGCTACACCTTC
TRBD2	TRBV5-1	TRBJ2-1	.	CASSFEGLAGSNEQFF	TGCGCCAGCAGCTTCGAAGGACTAGCGGGGAGTAATGAGCAGTTCTTC
TRBD1	TRBV27	TRBJ1-1	few	CASLKQGGRTEAFF	TGTGCCAGCCTGAAACAGGGGGGCCGGACTGAAGCTTTCTTT
TRBD2	TRBV5-1	TRBJ2-4	few	CASSPRGAGGPENIQYF	TGCGCCAGCAGCCCTCGGGGGGCGGGAGGACCCGAAAACATTCAGTACTTC
TRBD2	TRBV24-1	TRBJ2-1	few	CATSDRSGGVNNEQFF	TGTGCCACCAGTGACCGGAGCGGGGGAGTCAACAATGAGCAGTTCTTC
.	TRBV7-8	TRBJ1-6	.	CASSLSAAYSPLHF	TGTGCCAGCAGCCTAAGTGCAGCCTATTCACCCCTCCACTTT
.	TRBV6-2/TRBV6-3	TRBJ2-1	few	CASSSRLAVQLF	TGTGCCAGCAGTTCCCGGTTAGCGGTTCAGCTCTTC
TRBD1	TRBV5-1	TRBJ2-1	many	CASSTGTAYNEQFF	TGCGCCAGCAGCACCGGGACAGCTTACAATGAGCAGTTCTTC
TRBD1	TRBV13	TRBJ1-2	.	CASSIRDRFPFGGYTF	TGTGCCAGCAGCATACGGGACAGGTTCCCCTTCGGCGGCTACACCTTC
.	TRBV16	TRBJ1-2	.	CASSPSSVNYGYTF	TGTGCCAGCAGCCCTTCCTCAGTTAACTATGGCTACACCTTC
TRBD2	TRBV20-1	TRBJ2-3	few	CSAREYSGGPNTDTQYF	TGCAGTGCTAGGGAATATAGCGGGGGGCCTAACACAGATACGCAGTATTTT
.	TRBV5-1	TRBJ2-3	few	CASTPSIPDTQYF	TGCGCCAGCACCCCAAGTATCCCAGATACGCAGTATTTT
.	TRBV15	TRBJ2-3	few	CATSRVSADTQYF	TGTGCCACCAGCAGAGTATCTGCAGATACGCAGTATTTT
TRBD1	TRBV6-1	TRBJ1-2	.	CASRRGPLYGYTF	TGTGCCAGCAGAAGGGGGCCTCTCTATGGCTACACCTTC
.	TRBV25-1	TRBJ2-7	many	CASSEYSGDEQYF	TGTGCCAGCAGTGAATATTCCGGGGACGAGCAGTACTTC
.	TRBV7-9	TRBJ1-1	few	CAARGLNTEAFF	TGTGCCGCTAGAGGCCTAAACACTGAAGCTTTCTTT
.	TRBV7-9	TRBJ1-2	few	CASSLRGDWYGYTF	TGTGCCAGCAGCTTAAGGGGGGATTGGTATGGCTACACCTTC
.	TRBV15	TRBJ2-2	.	CATSRDPNTGELFF	TGTGCCACCAGCAGAGATCCGAACACCGGGGAGCTGTTTTTT
.	TRBV5-1	TRBJ2-1	few	CASSLEAGYTEQFF	TGCGCCAGCAGCTTGGAGGCAGGGTACACTGAGCAGTTCTTC
.	TRBV20-1	TRBJ2-5	.	CSASQGVAGQETQYF	TGCAGTGCTAGCCAGGGGGTAGCGGGGCAAGAGACCCAGTACTTC
TRBD1	TRBV12-3/TRBV12-4	TRBJ1-1	many	CASSLGQGTEAFF	TGTGCCAGCAGCTTAGGACAGGGCACTGAAGCTTTCTTT
TRBD1	TRBV29-1	TRBJ2-3	.	CSVYFRDSRPGTPDTQYF	TGCAGCGTCTATTTTCGGGACAGTCGCCCAGGGACGCCAGATACGCAGTATTTT
.	TRBV3-1	TRBJ2-2	.	CASRPPGGAGTGELFF	TGTGCCAGCAGACCCCCTGGAGGGGCTGGTACCGGGGAGCTGTTTTTT
.	TRBV29-1	TRBJ1-4	.	CSVPAGEKLFF	TGCAGCGTTCCGGCGGGAGAAAAACTGTTTTTT
.	TRBV7-8	TRBJ2-1	.	CASNPIAGTLAPEQFF	TGTGCCAGCAACCCAATCGCCGGGACCCTTGCTCCTGAGCAGTTCTTC
.	TRBV12-3/TRBV12-4	TRBJ1-3	few	CATVVPLRNTIYF	TGTGCCACAGTGGTTCCTCTGAGAAACACCATATATTTT
.	TRBV12-3/TRBV12-4	TRBJ2-1	.	CASSRLSWGSYNEQFF	TGTGCCAGCAGTCGATTGAGTTGGGGCTCCTACAATGAGCAGTTCTTC
TRBD1	TRBV10-3	TRBJ2-2	.	CAISDRGSSGELFF	TGTGCCATCAGCGACAGGGGGTCTTCCGGGGAGCTGTTTTTT
.	TRBV27	TRBJ1-2	.	CASSSIWDSNGYGYTF	TGTGCCAGCAGTTCCATATGGGACTCCAACGGCTATGGCTACACCTTC
TRBD1	TRBV27	TRBJ1-1	few	CASSIGQGRWTEAFF	TGTGCCAGCAGTATCGGACAGGGGAGGTGGACTGAAGCTTTCTTT
.	TRBV5-6	TRBJ2-7	many	CASSLVGGGEQYF	TGTGCCAGCAGCTTGGTAGGAGGGGGCGAGCAGTACTTC
.	TRBV6-6	TRBJ2-7	.	CASSYTQLYEQYF	TGTGCCAGCAGTTACACACAGCTCTACGAGCAGTACTTC
.	TRBV5-1	TRBJ1-1	.	CASSLPAFNTEAFF	TGCGCCAGCAGCTTGCCAGCCTTTAACACTGAAGCTTTCTTT
.	TRBV7-2	TRBJ2-5	.	CASSSSMGTQETQYF	TGTGCCAGCAGCTCCTCTATGGGTACGCAAGAGACCCAGTACTTC
.	TRBV20-1	TRBJ1-1	.	CSAGDQPYTEAFF	TGCAGTGCAGGAGATCAACCCTACACTGAAGCTTTCTTT
.	TRBV6-2/TRBV6-3	TRBJ2-1	few	CASRLAATYNEQFF	TGTGCCAGCCGCTTAGCCGCAACCTACAATGAGCAGTTCTTC
.	TRBV12-3/TRBV12-4	TRBJ2-7	.	CASSLKYISEQYF	TGTGCCAGCAGCCTAAAGTATATCTCCGAGCAGTACTTC